The next 17 T cell receptor beta chains were all read from a single sample in a study of blood T cell repertoires in COVID-19. Some clones are missing from TCRdb's copy, which holds only in-frame ones; the method was immunoSEQ multiplex PCR. This sample yields tens of thousands of clones, of which more than 75% are seen a single time; roughly 50% belongs to the top ten. The sample taken for sequencing was peripheral blood. These receptors were obtained from a human donor in a cohort sampled during active COVID-19.

The chain has TRBV14 and TRBJ2-6; no definite D call. Trimming cost V 4 bases and J 7 bases, with 11 bases left between them. CDR3 size: 14 residues. Germline V gene data show CDR1 as SGHDN and CDR2 as FVKESK. CDR3 bases: TGTGCCAGCAGCCTTCGAGGAAGAGCCAACGTCCTGACTTTC. As protein: CASSLRGRANVLTF.

The CDR3: CASSPPSGKYRELFF. CDR3 DNA: TGTGCCAGCTCACCCCCTAGCGGGAAATACCGGGAGCTGTTTTTT. The chain couples TRBV18 to TRBJ2-2; 9 nucleotides align to TRBD2. Looked up from germline, CDR1 is KGHSH and CDR2 is LQKENI. CDR3 size: 15 residues. V shed 3 bases, J shed 9 bases, and the junction held 8 bases outside the gene matches.

The gene calls are TRBV5-1 and TRBJ2-3; D possibly corresponds to TRBD1 (6 bases). The CDR3 totals 15 residues. Germline loops: CDR1 SGHRS, CDR2 YFSETQ. Trimming pared 0 bases from V and 5 bases from J, leaving 13 bases between. The CDR3 sequence: CASSLEFKQGDTQYF. In DNA, the CDR3 is TGCGCCAGCAGCTTGGAATTCAAACAGGGAGATACGCAGTATTTT.

V is TRBV6-1 and J is TRBJ1-2, with a possible D match to TRBD1 (5 bases). Germline assignment: CDR1 MNHNS and CDR2 SASEGT. The V end was cut by 1 base, the J end by 5 bases, with 14 bases between. The CDR3 totals 15 residues. CDR3: CASSEGGLTQYGYTF. CDR3 coding DNA: TGTGCCAGCAGTGAAGGGGGACTTACCCAGTATGGCTACACCTTC.

The DNA of the CDR3 is TGCAGCGCCGGGAGAGAGGGTGAAAAACTGTTTTTT. This gives the protein CSAGREGEKLFF. V usage is TRBV29-1 and J usage is TRBJ1-4, with D uncertain. The length of the CDR3 is 12 residues. V was pared by 7 bases and J by 7 bases, with 13 bases between. Germline V gene sequence: CDR1 SQVTM, CDR2 ANQGSEA.

J is TRBJ1-1 and V is TRBV28; 12 nucleotides align to TRBD1. The ends lost 6 bases at V and 5 bases at J; junction bases unmatched: 7. This CDR3 contains 15 residues. The V gene's germline CDR1 is MDHEN and CDR2 SYDVKM. The CDR3 sequence is CASSAGQGAGTEAFF. DNA of the CDR3: TGTGCCAGCAGCGCGGGACAGGGGGCGGGAACTGAAGCTTTCTTT.

This clone was seen a single time. The chain has TRBV7-2 and TRBJ2-2; 8 bases agree with TRBD1. The CDR3 spans 16 residues. CDR1 SGHTA and CDR2 FQGNSA come from the germline V gene. Losses at the gene ends were 5 bases for V and 1 base for J; bases not matched to a gene: 6. The CDR3 bases are TGTGCCAGCAGCCCAAAGACAGGGGTGAACACCGGGGAGCTGTTTTTT. Translated: CASSPKTGVNTGELFF.

The CDR3 sequence is CASSQDRDNEQFF. In nucleotides, the CDR3 is TGTGCCAGCTCACAGGACAGGGACAATGAGCAGTTCTTC. This chain uses TRBV18 with TRBJ2-1, with TRBD1 matching over 8 bases. V dropped 4 bases and J dropped 5; count of bases not matched to a gene: 1. The length of the CDR3 is 13 residues. Germline CDR1 KGHSH, CDR2 LQKENI.

The chain is built from TRBV18 and TRBJ2-3; 8 bases map to TRBD2. The J segment lost 6 bases and the V segment lost 1 base, leaving 6 bases of the junction unmatched. This CDR3 comprises 15 residues. Per germline, CDR1 KGHSH and CDR2 LQKENI. CDR3 amino acids: CASSPQAGADDTQYF. CDR3 DNA: TGTGCCAGCTCACCACAAGCGGGGGCAGACGATACGCAGTATTTT. Full variable domain (outside the CDR3, taken from reference TRBV18 and TRBJ2-3): NAGVMQNPRHLVRRRGQEARLRCSPMKGHSHVYWYRQLPEEGLKFMVYLQKENIIDESGMPKERFSAEFPKEGPSILRIQQVVRGDSAAYFCASSPQAGADDTQYFGPGTRLTVL.

The chain uses TRBV5-1 and TRBJ1-5, with TRBD1 as a possible D gene (5 bases). The V end was cut by 0 bases, the J end by 7 bases, with 14 bases between. CDR1 is SGHRS and CDR2 is YFSETQ in the germline V gene. The CDR3 has 15 residues. CDR3 loop: CASSLAGQDGQPQHF. The DNA of the CDR3 is TGCGCCAGCAGCTTGGCCGGACAAGACGGGCAGCCCCAGCATTTT. Using reference TRBV5-1 and TRBJ1-5 for the parts outside the CDR3, the full variable domain is KAGVTQTPRYLIKTRGQQVTLSCSPISGHRSVSWYQQTPGQGLQFLFEYFSETQRNKGNFPGRFSGRQFSNSRSEMNVSTLELGDSALYLCASSLAGQDGQPQHFGDGTRLSIL.

V gene TRBV6-6 combines with J gene TRBJ1-1; 7 nucleotides match TRBD1. The CDR3 totals 14 residues. Trimming took 2 bases from V and 5 from J; bases not matched to a gene: 5. The germline V gene has CDR1 MNHNY and CDR2 SVGAGI (reference sequence). The CDR3 region is CASSYRGQETEAFF. CDR3 in DNA: TGTGCCAGCAGTTACAGGGGGCAGGAAACTGAAGCTTTCTTT.

J is TRBJ2-3 and V is TRBV15; D may be TRBD2 (5 bases). Germline CDR1 is LNHNV and CDR2 is YYDKDF (reference sequence). The CDR3 sequence is 13 residues long. The V and J ends lost 5 bases and 1 base respectively, with 7 bases between them. The chain's CDR3 is CATSWGGTDTQYF. CDR3 nucleotides: TGTGCCACCAGCTGGGGAGGCACAGATACGCAGTATTTT.

This clone was detected only once. This CDR3 reads CASSEGGTGNNQPQHF. The CDR3 coding sequence is TGTGCCAGCAGTGAGGGTGGGACAGGGAATAATCAGCCCCAGCATTTT. The chain recombines TRBV2 with TRBJ1-5; the match to TRBD1 covers 9 bases. J was trimmed by 4 bases and V by 3 bases; bases with no gene match: 7. CDR1 SNHLY and CDR2 FYNNEI come from the germline V gene. CDR3 length equals 16 residues.

J is TRBJ2-2 and V is TRBV3-1 (or the pseudogene TRBV3-2), with 12 bases lining up with TRBD2. Germline V lookup: CDR1 LGHDT, CDR2 YNNKEL (reference sequence). Losses at the gene ends were 4 bases for V and 1 base for J; bases not matched to a gene: 4. CDR3 size: 17 residues. CDR3 DNA sequence: TGTGCCAGCAGCCGTGGACTAGCGGGGATGAACACCGGGGAGCTGTTTTTT. Its protein is CASSRGLAGMNTGELFF.

The chain uses TRBV28 and TRBJ2-3; 11 bases map to TRBD1. Trimming cost V 5 bases and J 4 bases; bases outside gene matches: 11. Germline-derived CDR1 and CDR2 are MDHEN and SYDVKM. The CDR3 length is 17 residues. The CDR3 bases are TGTGCCAGCAGTGGGAGTTGGGACAGGGGGAGCGCAGATACGCAGTATTTT. It specifies CASSGSWDRGSADTQYF.

The chain carries TRBV6-1 and TRBJ1-1; 7 nucleotides agree with TRBD1. The CDR3 length is 14 residues. Germline V gene sequence: CDR1 MNHNS, CDR2 SASEGT. Germline trimming cut 3 bases from V and 3 bases from J; bases unmatched to any gene: 4. The CDR3 DNA sequence: TGTGCCAGCAGTGAGGGTCAGGGGGACACTGAAGCTTTCTTT. It is translated as CASSEGQGDTEAFF.

This sequence joins TRBV12-5 and TRBJ2-2, with D possibly TRBD1 on 6 matching bases. The CDR3 covers 15 residues. V was pared by 2 bases and J by 3 bases, with 10 bases between. The germline V gene encodes CDR1 LGHNT and CDR2 FRNRAP. CDR3 coding DNA: TGTGCTAGTGGTTTGCTGGCAGGGGACACCGGGGAGCTGTTTTTT. It specifies CASGLLAGDTGELFF. The variable domain in full, completed from reference TRBV12-5 and TRBJ2-2, reads DARVTQTPRHKVTEMGQEVTMRCQPILGHNTVFWYRQTMMQGLELLAYFRNRAPLDDSGMPKDRFSAEMPDATLATLKIQPSEPRDSAVYFCASGLLAGDTGELFFGEGSRLTVL.